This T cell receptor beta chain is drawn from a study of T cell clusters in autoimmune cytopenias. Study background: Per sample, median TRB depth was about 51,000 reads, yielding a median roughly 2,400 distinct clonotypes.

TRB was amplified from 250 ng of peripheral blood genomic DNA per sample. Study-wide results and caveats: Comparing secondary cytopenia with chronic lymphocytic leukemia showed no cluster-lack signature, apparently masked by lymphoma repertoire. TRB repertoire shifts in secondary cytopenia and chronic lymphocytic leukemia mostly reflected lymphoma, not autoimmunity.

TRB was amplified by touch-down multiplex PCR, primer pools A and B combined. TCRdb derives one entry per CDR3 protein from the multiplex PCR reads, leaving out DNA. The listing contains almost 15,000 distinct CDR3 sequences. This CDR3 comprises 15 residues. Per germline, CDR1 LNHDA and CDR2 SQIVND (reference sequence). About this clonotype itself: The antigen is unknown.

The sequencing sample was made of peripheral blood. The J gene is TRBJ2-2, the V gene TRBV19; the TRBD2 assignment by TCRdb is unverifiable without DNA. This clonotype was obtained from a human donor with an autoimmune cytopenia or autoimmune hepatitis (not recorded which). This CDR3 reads CASSIARAGTGELFF.